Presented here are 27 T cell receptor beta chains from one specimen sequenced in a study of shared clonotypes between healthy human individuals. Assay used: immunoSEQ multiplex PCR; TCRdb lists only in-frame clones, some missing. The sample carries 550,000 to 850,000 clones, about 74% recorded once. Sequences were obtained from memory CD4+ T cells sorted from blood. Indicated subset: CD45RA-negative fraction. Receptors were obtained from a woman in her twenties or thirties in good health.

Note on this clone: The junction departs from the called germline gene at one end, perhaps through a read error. The chain's CDR3 is CASLGLAGPSNEQYF. DNA for the CDR3: TGTGCCAGTCTTGGACTAGCGGGGCCCTCCAACGAGCAGTACTTC. The chain combines TRBV6-1 with TRBJ2-7; 12 nucleotides agree with TRBD2. The CDR3 runs to 15 residues. Germline assignment: CDR1 MNHNS and CDR2 SASEGT.

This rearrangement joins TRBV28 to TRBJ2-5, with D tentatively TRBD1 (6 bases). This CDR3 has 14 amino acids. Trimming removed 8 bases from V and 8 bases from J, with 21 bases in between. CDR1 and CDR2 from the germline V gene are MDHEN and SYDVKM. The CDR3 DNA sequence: TGTGCCAGCCGACCCCCCGGGACACCGGTAACCCAGTACTTC. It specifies CASRPPGTPVTQYF.

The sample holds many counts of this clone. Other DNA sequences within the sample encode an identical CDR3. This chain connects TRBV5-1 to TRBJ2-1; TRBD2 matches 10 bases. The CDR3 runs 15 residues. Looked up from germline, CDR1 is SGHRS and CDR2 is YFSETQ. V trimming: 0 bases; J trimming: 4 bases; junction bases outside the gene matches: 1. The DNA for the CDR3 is TGCGCCAGCAGCTTGGATAGCGGGGGGTACAATGAGCAGTTCTTC. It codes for CASSLDSGGYNEQFF.

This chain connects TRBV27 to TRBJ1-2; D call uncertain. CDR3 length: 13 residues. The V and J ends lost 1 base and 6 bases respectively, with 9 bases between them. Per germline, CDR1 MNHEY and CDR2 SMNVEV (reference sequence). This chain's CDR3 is CASSLFRGNGYTF. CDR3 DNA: TGTGCCAGCAGTTTATTCCGCGGGAATGGCTACACCTTC.

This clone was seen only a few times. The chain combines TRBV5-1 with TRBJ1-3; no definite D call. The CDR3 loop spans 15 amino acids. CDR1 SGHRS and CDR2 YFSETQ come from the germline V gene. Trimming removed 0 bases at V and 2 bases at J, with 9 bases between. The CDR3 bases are TGCGCCAGCAGCTTGGGGGATCTACCTGGAAACACCATATATTTT. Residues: CASSLGDLPGNTIYF.

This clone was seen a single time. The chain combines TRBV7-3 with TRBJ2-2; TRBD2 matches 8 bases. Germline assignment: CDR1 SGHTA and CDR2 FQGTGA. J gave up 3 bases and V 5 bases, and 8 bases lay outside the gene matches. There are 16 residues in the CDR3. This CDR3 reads CASSPPGTRDTGELFF. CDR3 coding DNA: TGTGCCAGCAGCCCGCCCGGGACTAGAGACACCGGGGAGCTGTTTTTT.

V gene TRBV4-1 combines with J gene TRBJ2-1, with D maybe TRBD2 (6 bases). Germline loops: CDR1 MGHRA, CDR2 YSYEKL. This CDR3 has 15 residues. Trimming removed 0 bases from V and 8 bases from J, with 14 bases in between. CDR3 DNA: TGCGCCAGCAGCCAAGATCGGAGGAGGGTGGATGAGCAGTTCTTC. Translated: CASSQDRRRVDEQFF.

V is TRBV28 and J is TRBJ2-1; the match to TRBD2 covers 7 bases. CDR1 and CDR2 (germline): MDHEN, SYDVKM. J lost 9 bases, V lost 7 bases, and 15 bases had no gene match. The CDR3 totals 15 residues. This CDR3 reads CASTTTGGFMSEQFF. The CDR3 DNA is TGTGCCAGCACTACAACGGGGGGTTTTATGAGTGAGCAGTTCTTC.

The DNA for the CDR3 is TGTGCCAGCAGCCCGGGACATGCAACCTACGAGCAGTACTTC. Its translation is CASSPGHATYEQYF. The J gene is TRBJ2-7, the V gene TRBV7-8; TRBD1 is a possible D gene (6 bases). Trimming left V 5 bases short and J 2 bases short, with 13 bases between. Germline V gene lookup returns CDR1 SGHVS and CDR2 FQNEAQ. The CDR3 loop spans 14 amino acids.

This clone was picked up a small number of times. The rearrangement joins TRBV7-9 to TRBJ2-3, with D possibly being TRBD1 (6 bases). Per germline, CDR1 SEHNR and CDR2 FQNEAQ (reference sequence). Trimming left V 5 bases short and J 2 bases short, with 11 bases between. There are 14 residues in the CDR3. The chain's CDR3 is CASSTGLDTDTQYF. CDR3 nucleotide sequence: TGTGCCAGCAGCACAGGGTTGGACACAGATACGCAGTATTTT.

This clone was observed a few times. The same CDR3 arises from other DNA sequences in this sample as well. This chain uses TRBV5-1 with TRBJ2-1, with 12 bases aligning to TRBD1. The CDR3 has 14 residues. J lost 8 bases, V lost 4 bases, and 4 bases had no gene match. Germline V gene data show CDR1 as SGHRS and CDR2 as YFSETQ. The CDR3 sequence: CASSLGTGGDEQFF. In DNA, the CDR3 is TGCGCCAGCAGCCTGGGGACAGGGGGCGATGAGCAGTTCTTC.

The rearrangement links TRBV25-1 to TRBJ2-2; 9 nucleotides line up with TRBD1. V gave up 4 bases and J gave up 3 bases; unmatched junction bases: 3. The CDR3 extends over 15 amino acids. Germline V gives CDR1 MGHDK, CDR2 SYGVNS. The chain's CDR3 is CASSVTGGYTGELFF. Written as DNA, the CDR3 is TGTGCCAGCAGTGTCACAGGGGGCTACACCGGGGAGCTGTTTTTT.

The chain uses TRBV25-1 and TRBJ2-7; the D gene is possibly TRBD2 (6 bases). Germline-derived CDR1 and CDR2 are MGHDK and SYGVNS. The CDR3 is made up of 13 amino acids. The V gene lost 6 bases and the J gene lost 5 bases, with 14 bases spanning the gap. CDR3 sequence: CASSRSGGNEQYF. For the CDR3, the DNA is TGTGCCAGCAGCCGATCCGGGGGAAACGAGCAGTACTTC.

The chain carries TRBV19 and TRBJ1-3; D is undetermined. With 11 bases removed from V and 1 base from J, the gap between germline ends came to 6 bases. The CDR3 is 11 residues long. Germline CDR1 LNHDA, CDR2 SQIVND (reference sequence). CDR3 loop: CAPRSGNTIYF. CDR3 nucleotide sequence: TGTGCCCCGCGGTCTGGAAACACCATATATTTT.

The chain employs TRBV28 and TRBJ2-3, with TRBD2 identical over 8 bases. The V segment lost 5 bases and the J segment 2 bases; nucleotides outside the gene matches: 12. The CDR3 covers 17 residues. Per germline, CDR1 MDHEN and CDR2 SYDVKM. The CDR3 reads CASSATGTSMFTDTQYF. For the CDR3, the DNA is TGTGCCAGCAGTGCTACCGGGACTAGTATGTTCACAGATACGCAGTATTTT.

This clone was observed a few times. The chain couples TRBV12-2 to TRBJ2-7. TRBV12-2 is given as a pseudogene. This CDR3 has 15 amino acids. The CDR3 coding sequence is TGTGCAAGTCGCGTAATGTGGACCTCCTTCCCCGAGCAGTACTTC. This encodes CASRVMWTSFPEQYF.

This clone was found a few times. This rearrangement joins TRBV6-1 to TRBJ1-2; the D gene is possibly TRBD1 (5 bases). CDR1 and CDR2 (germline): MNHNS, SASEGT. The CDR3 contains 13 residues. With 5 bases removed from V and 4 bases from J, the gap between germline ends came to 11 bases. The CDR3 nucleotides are TGTGCCAGCAGTCAGGACACGATCTATGGCTACACCTTC. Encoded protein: CASSQDTIYGYTF.

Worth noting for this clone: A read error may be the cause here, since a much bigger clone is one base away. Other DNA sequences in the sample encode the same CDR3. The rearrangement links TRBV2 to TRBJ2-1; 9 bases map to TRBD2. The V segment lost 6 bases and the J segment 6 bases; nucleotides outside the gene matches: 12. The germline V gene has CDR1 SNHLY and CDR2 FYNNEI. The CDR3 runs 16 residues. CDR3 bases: TGTGCCAGCAGCGAGCCCGGGACTAGCACCCTCAATGAGCAGTTCTTC. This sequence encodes CASSEPGTSTLNEQFF.

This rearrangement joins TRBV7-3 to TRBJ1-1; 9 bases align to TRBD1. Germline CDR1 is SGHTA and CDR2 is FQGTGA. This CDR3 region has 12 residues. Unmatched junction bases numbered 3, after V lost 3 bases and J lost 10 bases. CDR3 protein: CASSLGQGAAFF. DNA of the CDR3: TGTGCCAGCAGCTTGGGACAGGGTGCAGCTTTCTTT.

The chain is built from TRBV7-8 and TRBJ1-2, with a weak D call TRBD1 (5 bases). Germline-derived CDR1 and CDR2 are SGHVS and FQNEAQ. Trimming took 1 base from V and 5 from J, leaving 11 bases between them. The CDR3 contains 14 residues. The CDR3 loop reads CASSLGVGGYGYTF. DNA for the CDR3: TGTGCCAGCAGCTTAGGAGTCGGGGGGTATGGCTACACCTTC.

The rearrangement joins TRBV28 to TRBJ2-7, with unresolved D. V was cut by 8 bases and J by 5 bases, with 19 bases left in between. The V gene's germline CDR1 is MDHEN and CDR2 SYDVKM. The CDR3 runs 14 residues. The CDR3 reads CASADSDPKHEQYF. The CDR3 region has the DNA TGTGCCAGCGCAGATTCGGACCCCAAGCACGAGCAGTACTTC. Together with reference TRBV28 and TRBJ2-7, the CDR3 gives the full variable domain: DVKVTQSSRYLVKRTGEKVFLECVQDMDHENMFWYRQDPGLGLRLIYFSYDVKMKEKGDIPEGYSVSREKKERFSLILESASTNQTSMYLCASADSDPKHEQYFGPGTRLTVT.

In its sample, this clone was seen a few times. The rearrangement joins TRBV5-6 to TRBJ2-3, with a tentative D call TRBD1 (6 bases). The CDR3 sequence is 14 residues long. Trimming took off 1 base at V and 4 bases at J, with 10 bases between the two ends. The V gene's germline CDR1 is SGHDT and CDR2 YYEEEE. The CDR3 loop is CASSLLDSADTQYF. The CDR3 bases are TGTGCCAGCAGCTTGTTGGACAGCGCAGATACGCAGTATTTT.

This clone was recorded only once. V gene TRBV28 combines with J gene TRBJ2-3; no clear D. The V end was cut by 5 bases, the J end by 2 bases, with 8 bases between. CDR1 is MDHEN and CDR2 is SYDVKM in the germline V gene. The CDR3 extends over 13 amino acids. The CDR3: CASSIPPTDTQYF. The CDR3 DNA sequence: TGTGCCAGCAGTATACCCCCCACAGATACGCAGTATTTT. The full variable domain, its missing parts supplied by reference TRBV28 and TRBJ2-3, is DVKVTQSSRYLVKRTGEKVFLECVQDMDHENMFWYRQDPGLGLRLIYFSYDVKMKEKGDIPEGYSVSREKKERFSLILESASTNQTSMYLCASSIPPTDTQYFGPGTRLTVL.

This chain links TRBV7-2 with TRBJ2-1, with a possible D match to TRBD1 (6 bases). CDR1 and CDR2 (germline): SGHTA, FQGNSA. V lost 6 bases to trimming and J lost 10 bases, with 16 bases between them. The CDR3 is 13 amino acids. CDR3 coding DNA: TGTGCCAGCAGTTATTACGGGACATTGGAGCAGTTCTTC. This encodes CASSYYGTLEQFF.

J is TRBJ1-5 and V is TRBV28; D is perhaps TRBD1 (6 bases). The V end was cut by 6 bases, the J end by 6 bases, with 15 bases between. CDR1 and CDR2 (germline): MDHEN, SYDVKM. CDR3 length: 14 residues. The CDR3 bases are TGTGCCAGCAGGAATAACAGGGATCGTCAGCCCCAGCATTTT. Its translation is CASRNNRDRQPQHF.

CDR3 in DNA: TGTGCCAGTAGTATAGATTTAAAGGGGGCTGGAAGACATCAGCCCCAGCATTTT. Translated, it gives CASSIDLKGAGRHQPQHF. The genes are TRBV19 and TRBJ1-5, with 7 bases lining up with TRBD1. V was clipped by 0 bases and J by 5 bases; unmatched bases: 13. This CDR3 spans 18 amino acids. CDR1 LNHDA and CDR2 SQIVND come from the germline V gene (reference sequence).

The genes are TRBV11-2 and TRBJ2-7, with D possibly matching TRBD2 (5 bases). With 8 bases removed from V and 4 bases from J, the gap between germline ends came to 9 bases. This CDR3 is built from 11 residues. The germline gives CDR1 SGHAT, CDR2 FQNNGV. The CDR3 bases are TGTGCCAGCGCGGGTAGTTACGAGCAGTACTTC. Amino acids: CASAGSYEQYF.